This T cell receptor beta chain was retrieved from a study of CD8 T cells in ankylosing spondylitis. Libraries of TCR beta came from quantitative 5'-RACE with molecular barcodes. TCRdb independently ran MiXCR on the 5' RACE reads; one entry per CDR3 protein. In the table there are more than 650,000 distinct CDR3 sequences, approximately 12% of which are singletons. CDR1 KGHDR and CDR2 SFDVKD come from the germline V gene. The CDR3 covers 15 residues. Trimming cost V 4 bases and J 5 bases; bases outside gene matches: 7. This clonotype was counted ten times or more. Its antigen is unknown. Study findings and constraints: The clones that were linked to disease were reported to be significantly enriched in matched synovial fluid samples from ankylosing spondylitis patients. A TCR beta motif made of 7 to 9 highly homologous variants seemed typical of ankylosing spondylitis blood.

The chain is built from TRBV24-1 and TRBJ2-5; 9 bases are a match to TRBD1. This TCR came from a male donor with ankylosing spondylitis. The sequencing input was blood, either unsorted or a sorted T cell fraction (not recorded which). CDR3 in DNA: TGTGCCACCAGTGACCCGATGGGACAGGGCGAGACCCAGTACTTC. The encoded protein is CATSDPMGQGETQYF.